This TCR beta chain was documented in a study of Graves' ophthalmopathy and Graves' hyperthyroidism. In this sample, this clonotype turned up a few times. The sequenced template was RNA, covering the TCR beta CDR3 region. The first-round RT-PCR employed HTBI primers together with the Qiagen OneStep RT-PCR kit. A multiplex PCR was then performed as the second round. TCRdb ran MiXCR on the multiplex PCR reads and lists one entry per CDR3 protein. The sample has about 390,000 distinct CDR3 sequences, over 15% seen once; the top ten hold approximately 7%. V was pared by 4 bases and J by 4 bases, with 18 bases between. Germline assignment: CDR1 SGHRS and CDR2 YFSETQ. The CDR3 has 17 residues.

This sequence joins TRBV5-1 and TRBJ2-6, with D unresolved. The specimen was peripheral blood. This TCR came from a woman under 30 with stable Graves' hyperthyroidism. CDR3 loop: CASSPDIAVAGANVLTF. The CDR3, as DNA: TGCGCCAGCAGCCCTGATATCGCAGTGGCGGGGGCCAACGTCCTGACTTTC.